The T cell receptor (beta chain) described here comes from a study of cytomegalovirus exposure and HLA in healthy donors. Germline CDR1 is GTSNPN and CDR2 is SVGIG (reference sequence). This CDR3 region has 13 residues. The V gene lost 7 bases and the J gene lost 4 bases, with 16 bases spanning the gap. To note about this clone: Its antigen is not known.

General study results and limits: Later analysis identified about 17,000 TCR beta sequences associated with HLA alleles, using a false discovery rate threshold of 0.05.

The PCR ran on 60 Vbeta and 13 Jbeta primers. Measured with immunoSEQ multiplex PCR; TCRdb has only the in-frame clones, and not every one. The sample contains around 91,000 clones, roughly 67% of which appear only once. This chain joins TRBV30 and TRBJ1-1, with D perhaps TRBD1 (6 bases). This TCR derives from a human donor in good health. The sample taken for sequencing was PBMCs. The CDR3: CAFRNGRGTEAFF. The CDR3 nucleotides are TGTGCCTTCCGGAACGGCAGGGGCACTGAAGCTTTCTTT.